Below are 9 T cell receptor beta chains sequenced from a single sample in a study of blood T cell repertoires in COVID-19. The protocol was immunoSEQ multiplex PCR, while the TCRdb copy is restricted to in-frame clones and leaves out a portion. The sample lists 150,000 or so clones, approximately 82% occurring once. The specimen was peripheral blood. The receptor set was obtained from a woman aged 50 to 60 in a cohort sampled during active or convalescent COVID-19.

The J gene is TRBJ2-7, the V gene TRBV4-1; no clear D gene. This CDR3 has 15 residues. Germline V lookup: CDR1 MGHRA, CDR2 YSYEKL. Trimming removed 0 bases from V and 0 bases from J, with 9 bases in between. CDR3 coding DNA: TGCGCCAGCAGCCAAGAATTAACGGTCTCCTACGAGCAGTACTTC. Its translation: CASSQELTVSYEQYF.

The chain joins TRBV12-3 or TRBV12-4 to TRBJ2-7, with a tentative D call TRBD1 (6 bases). The V gene lost 4 bases and the J gene lost 6 bases, with 13 bases spanning the gap. This CDR3 is 13 amino acids long. The CDR3 here is CASSSIQGGEQYF. The DNA for the CDR3 is TGTGCCAGCAGTTCGATACAGGGTGGCGAGCAGTACTTC.

This clone was picked up a small number of times. The same CDR3 arises from other DNA sequences in this sample as well. The J gene is TRBJ2-3, the V gene TRBV20-1; D may be TRBD2 (5 bases). V lost 7 bases and J 5 bases, leaving 10 bases between the germline ends. The V gene's germline CDR1 is DFQATT and CDR2 SNEGSKA (reference sequence). This CDR3 spans 11 amino acids. CDR3 DNA: TGCAGTGTAAGGGCGGGAGATACGCAGTATTTT. Its protein product is CSVRAGDTQYF.

The CDR3 nucleotides read TGTGCCAGCAGCTTGGTCCCGGGGAGGGACAATGAGCAGTTCTTC. Its protein product is CASSLVPGRDNEQFF. This chain joins TRBV5-5 and TRBJ2-1; TRBD2 matches at 7 bases. J was trimmed by 5 bases and V by 0 bases; bases with no gene match: 5. In germline, CDR1 is SGHKS, CDR2 YYEKEE (reference sequence). The CDR3 covers 15 residues.

The V and J genes are TRBV19 and TRBJ1-3; TRBD1 might be the D (6 bases). CDR1 is LNHDA and CDR2 is SQIVND in the germline V gene (reference sequence). V was shortened by 8 bases and J by 2 bases, with 13 bases between the two germline ends. The CDR3 is made up of 14 amino acids. In DNA form, the CDR3 reads TGTGCCAGTTTCAGGGGCGCAACTGGAAACACCATATATTTT. Translated: CASFRGATGNTIYF.

This clone was recorded only once. CDR3 in DNA: TGCGCCAGCAGCCCAGGGACAGGGCATCAGCCCCAGCATTTT. Its translation: CASSPGTGHQPQHF. This rearrangement joins TRBV5-1 to TRBJ1-5, with 9 bases lining up with TRBD1. CDR3 size: 14 residues. The germline V gene has CDR1 SGHRS and CDR2 YFSETQ. V shed 4 bases and J 5 bases; nucleotides not matched to a gene: 4.

This rearrangement joins TRBV6-5 to TRBJ1-4, with a possible D match to TRBD1 (5 bases). The CDR3 spans 15 residues. The V and J ends lost 7 bases and 5 bases respectively, with 17 bases between them. CDR1 and CDR2 (germline): MNHEY, SVGAGI. The CDR3 loop is CASMTPGAGNEKLFF. As DNA, the CDR3 is TGTGCCAGCATGACACCGGGAGCAGGGAATGAAAAACTGTTTTTT.

The chain combines TRBV6-5 with TRBJ1-5; possibly TRBD1 for D (5 bases). V lost 6 bases and J lost 7, with 19 bases in between. This CDR3 has 15 residues. Germline CDR1 is MNHEY and CDR2 is SVGAGI. The CDR3 region is CASRTMTGGFQPQHF. The CDR3 nucleotides are TGTGCCAGCAGGACAATGACCGGGGGATTCCAGCCCCAGCATTTT.

This clone was detected once. At one end, the junction sequence differs from germline, possibly due to a read error. The chain recombines TRBV6-5 with TRBJ1-2; D may be TRBD1 (6 bases). Germline lookup yields CDR1 MNHEY and CDR2 SVGAGI. The CDR3 covers 12 residues. CDR3 loop: CASRLDRQALHF. Written as DNA, the CDR3 is TGTGCCAGCAGGCTTGATCGACAGGCTCTCCACTTC.